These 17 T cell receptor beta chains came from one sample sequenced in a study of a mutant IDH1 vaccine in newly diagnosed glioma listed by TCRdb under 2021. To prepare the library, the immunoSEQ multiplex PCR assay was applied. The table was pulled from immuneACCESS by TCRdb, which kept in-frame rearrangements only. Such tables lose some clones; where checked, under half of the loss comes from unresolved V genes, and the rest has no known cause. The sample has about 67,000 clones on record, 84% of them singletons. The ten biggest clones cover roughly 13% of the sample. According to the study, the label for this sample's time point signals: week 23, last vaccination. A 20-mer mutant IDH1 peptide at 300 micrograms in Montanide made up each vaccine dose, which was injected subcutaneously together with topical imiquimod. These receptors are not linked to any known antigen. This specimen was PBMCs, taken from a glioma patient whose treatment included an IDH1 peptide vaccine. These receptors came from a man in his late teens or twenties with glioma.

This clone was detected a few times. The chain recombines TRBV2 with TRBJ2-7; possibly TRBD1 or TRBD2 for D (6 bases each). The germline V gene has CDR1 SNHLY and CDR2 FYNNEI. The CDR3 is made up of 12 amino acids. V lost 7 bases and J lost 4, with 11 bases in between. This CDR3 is CASTWGAYEQYF. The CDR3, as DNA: TGTGCCAGCACGTGGGGGGCGTACGAGCAGTACTTC.

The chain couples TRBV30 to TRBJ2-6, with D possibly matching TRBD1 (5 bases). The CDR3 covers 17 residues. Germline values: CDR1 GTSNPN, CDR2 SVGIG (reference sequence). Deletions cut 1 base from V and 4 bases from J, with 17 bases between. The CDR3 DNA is TGTGCCTGGAGTGGGACACGGGTGCTTAGGGGGGCCAACGTCCTGACTTTC. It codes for CAWSGTRVLRGANVLTF.

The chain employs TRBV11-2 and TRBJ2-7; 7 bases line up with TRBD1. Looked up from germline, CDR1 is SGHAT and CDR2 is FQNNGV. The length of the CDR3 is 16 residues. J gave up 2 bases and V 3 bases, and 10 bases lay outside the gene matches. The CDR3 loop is CASSLDRWELAYEQYF. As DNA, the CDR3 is TGTGCCAGCAGCTTGGACAGGTGGGAGCTGGCCTACGAGCAGTACTTC.

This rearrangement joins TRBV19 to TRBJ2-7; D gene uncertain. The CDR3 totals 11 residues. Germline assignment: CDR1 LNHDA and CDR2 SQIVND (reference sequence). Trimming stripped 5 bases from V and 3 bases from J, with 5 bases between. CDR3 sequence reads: CASSLGYEQYF. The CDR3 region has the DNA TGTGCCAGTAGTTTGGGCTACGAGCAGTACTTC.

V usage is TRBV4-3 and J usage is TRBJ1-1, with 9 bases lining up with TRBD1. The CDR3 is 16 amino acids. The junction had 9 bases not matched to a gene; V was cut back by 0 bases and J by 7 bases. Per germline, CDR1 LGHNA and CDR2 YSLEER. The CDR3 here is CASSQERDRAMGEAFF. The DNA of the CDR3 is TGCGCCAGCAGCCAAGAGAGGGACAGGGCTATGGGTGAAGCTTTCTTT.

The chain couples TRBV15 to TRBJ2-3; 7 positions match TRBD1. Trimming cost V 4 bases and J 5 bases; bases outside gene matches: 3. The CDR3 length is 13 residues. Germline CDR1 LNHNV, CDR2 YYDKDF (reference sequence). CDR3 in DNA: TGTGCCACCAGCACCAGACAGGGAGATACGCAGTATTTT. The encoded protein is CATSTRQGDTQYF. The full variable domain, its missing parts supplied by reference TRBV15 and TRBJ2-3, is DAMVIQNPRYQVTQFGKPVTLSCSQTLNHNVMYWYQQKSSQAPKLLFHYYDKDFNNEADTPDNFQSRRPNTSFCFLDIRSPGLGDTAMYLCATSTRQGDTQYFGPGTRLTVL.

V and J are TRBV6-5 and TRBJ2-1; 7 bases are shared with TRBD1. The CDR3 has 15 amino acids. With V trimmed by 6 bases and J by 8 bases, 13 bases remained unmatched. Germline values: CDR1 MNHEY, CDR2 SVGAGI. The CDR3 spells CASSYGRTGLHEQFF. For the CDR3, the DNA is TGTGCCAGCAGCTACGGGCGGACAGGACTCCATGAGCAGTTCTTC.

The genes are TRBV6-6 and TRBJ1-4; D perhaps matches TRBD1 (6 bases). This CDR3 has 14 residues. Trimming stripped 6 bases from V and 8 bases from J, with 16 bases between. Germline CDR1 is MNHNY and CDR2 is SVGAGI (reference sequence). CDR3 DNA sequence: TGTGCCAGCAGGGAACGACAGGTTTGGGAAAAACTGTTTTTT. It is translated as CASRERQVWEKLFF.

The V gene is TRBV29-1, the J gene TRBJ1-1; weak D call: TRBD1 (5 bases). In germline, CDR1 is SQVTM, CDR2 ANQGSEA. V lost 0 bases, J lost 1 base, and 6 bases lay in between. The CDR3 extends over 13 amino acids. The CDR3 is CSVEDGTNTEAFF. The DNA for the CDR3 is TGCAGCGTTGAAGACGGGACGAACACTGAAGCTTTCTTT.

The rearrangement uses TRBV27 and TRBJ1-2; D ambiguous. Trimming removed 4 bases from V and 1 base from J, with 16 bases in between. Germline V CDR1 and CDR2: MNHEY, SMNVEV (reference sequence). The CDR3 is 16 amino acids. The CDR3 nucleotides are TGTGCCAGCAGTTCCGCACCCGGGCTTCATAACTATGGCTACACCTTC. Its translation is CASSSAPGLHNYGYTF.

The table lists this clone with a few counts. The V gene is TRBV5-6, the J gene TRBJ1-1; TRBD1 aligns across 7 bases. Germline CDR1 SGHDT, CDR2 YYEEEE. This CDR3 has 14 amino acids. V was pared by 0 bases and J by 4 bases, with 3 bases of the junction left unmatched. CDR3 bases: TGTGCCAGCAGCTTGGGAGACAGGGCCACTGAAGCTTTCTTT. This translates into CASSLGDRATEAFF. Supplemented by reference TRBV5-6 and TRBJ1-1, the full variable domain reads DAGVTQSPTHLIKTRGQQVTLRCSPKSGHDTVSWYQQALGQGPQFIFQYYEEEERQRGNFPDRFSGHQFPNYSSELNVNALLLGDSALYLCASSLGDRATEAFFGQGTRLTVV.

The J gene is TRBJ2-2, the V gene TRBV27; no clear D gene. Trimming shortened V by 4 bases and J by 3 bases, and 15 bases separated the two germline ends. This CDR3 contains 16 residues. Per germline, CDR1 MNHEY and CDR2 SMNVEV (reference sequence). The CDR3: CASSSPDLSHTGELFF. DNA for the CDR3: TGTGCCAGCAGTTCCCCGGACCTATCGCACACCGGGGAGCTGTTTTTT.

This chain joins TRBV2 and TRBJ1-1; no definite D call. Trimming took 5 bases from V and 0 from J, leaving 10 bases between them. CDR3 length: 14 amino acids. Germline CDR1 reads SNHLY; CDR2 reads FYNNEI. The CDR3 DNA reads TGTGCCAGCAGTAGTGGCTCCATGAACACTGAAGCTTTCTTT. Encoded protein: CASSSGSMNTEAFF.

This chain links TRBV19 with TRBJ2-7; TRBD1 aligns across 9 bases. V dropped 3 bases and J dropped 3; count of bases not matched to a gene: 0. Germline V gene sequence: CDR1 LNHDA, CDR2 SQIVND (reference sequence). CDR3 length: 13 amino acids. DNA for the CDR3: TGTGCCAGTAGTATGGACAGGGGCTACGAGCAGTACTTC. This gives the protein CASSMDRGYEQYF.

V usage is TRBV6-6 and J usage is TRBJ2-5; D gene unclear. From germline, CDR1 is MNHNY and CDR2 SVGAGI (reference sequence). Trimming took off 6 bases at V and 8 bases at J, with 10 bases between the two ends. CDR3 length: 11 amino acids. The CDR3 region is CASSLKITQYF. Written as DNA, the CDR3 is TGTGCCAGCAGCCTAAAAATAACCCAGTACTTC.

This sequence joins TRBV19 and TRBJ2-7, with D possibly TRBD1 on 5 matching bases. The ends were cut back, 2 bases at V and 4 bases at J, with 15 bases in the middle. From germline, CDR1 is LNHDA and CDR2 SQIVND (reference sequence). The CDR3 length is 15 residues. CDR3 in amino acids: CASSISPGPGYEQYF. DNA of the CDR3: TGTGCCAGTAGTATAAGTCCCGGACCAGGGTACGAGCAGTACTTC.

CDR3 sequence (DNA): TGTGCCAGCAGCCTGGGGGGTTCCACTGAAGCTTTCTTT. Its protein is CASSLGGSTEAFF. The chain has TRBV7-9 and TRBJ1-1; D is possibly TRBD1 (5 bases). Trimming removed 5 bases from V and 4 bases from J, with 11 bases in between. Germline CDR1 SEHNR, CDR2 FQNEAQ (reference sequence). The length of the CDR3 is 13 residues.